This TCR beta chain was found in a study of blood T cell repertoires in COVID-19. At the level of the study: Nucleic acid was either cDNA or gDNA, and it came from T cells, B-cell-depleted T cells, or PBMCs.

Trimming removed 0 bases from V and 6 bases from J, with 10 bases in between. The germline V gene has CDR1 ENHRY and CDR2 SYGVKD. CDR3 length: 14 amino acids. In the original processing: Estimated nucleated cell counts came from reference gene primer amplification. TCRdb's copy holds only in-frame clones and misses some; the assay was immunoSEQ multiplex PCR. V and J calls and clone size follow that table, whereas D and trimming were derived from the DNA. This sample carries 90,000 to 100,000 clones, 90% of them seen once, and the ten largest clones take approximately 5.1%. The J gene is TRBJ2-3, the V gene TRBV10-3; D may be TRBD2 (6 bases). Input material: peripheral blood. The sequence was collected from a man in his fifties with acute or convalescent COVID-19. This CDR3 reads CAISESGREDTQYF. The DNA for the CDR3 is TGTGCCATCAGTGAGTCGGGCCGGGAGGATACGCAGTATTTT.